This record concerns one T cell receptor beta chain sequence. This record comes from a study of graft-versus-host responses after intestinal transplantation. Sequencing was performed with immunoSEQ multiplex PCR; in TCRdb, only in-frame clones are kept and a portion is missing. The table lists approximately 7,600 clones, approximately 29% of them singletons. The germline CDR1 and CDR2 sequences are MDHEN and SYDVKM. V was trimmed by 5 bases and J by 4 bases, leaving 5 bases between them. The CDR3 runs to 12 residues. Study findings and constraints: Researchers found GvH clones in recipient marrow, and some showed up first in ileum or blood.

The sample consisted of alloreactive CD4+ T cells from a mixed lymphocyte reaction culture, taken before intestinal transplant. The subset is: CFSE-low proliferating T cells sorted from approximately six-day pre-transplant mixed lymphocyte reaction (GvH or HvG direction). The chain joins TRBV28 to TRBJ1-4; unclear D gene. The receptor was isolated from a human patient who received an intestinal transplant. CDR3 region: CASSPLNEKLFF. The CDR3 nucleotides read TGTGCCAGCAGTCCCCTTAATGAAAAACTGTTTTTT.